The 17 T cell receptor beta chains in this list originate from one sample, sequenced in a study of blood T cell repertoires in COVID-19. The data were produced by immunoSEQ multiplex PCR, yet TCRdb's version contains in-frame clones alone and is incomplete. The repertoire holds 150,000 to 200,000 clones, with around nine tenths as singletons. Sequenced: peripheral blood. These receptors came from a woman aged 80 or over with COVID-19, enrolled during active disease.

In DNA, the CDR3 is TGTGCCAGCAGCCCCCCCCAGGGGAACAACAATGAGCAGTTCTTC. Translated, it gives CASSPPQGNNNEQFF. This chain uses TRBV7-9 with TRBJ2-1, with D possibly being TRBD1 (6 bases). Per germline, CDR1 SEHNR and CDR2 FQNEAQ (reference sequence). V lost 5 bases and J 5 bases, leaving 16 bases between the germline ends. The CDR3 contains 15 residues.

This chain links TRBV6-4 with TRBJ1-6; D gene uncertain. The V gene lost 2 bases and the J gene lost 3 bases, with 8 bases spanning the gap. Germline V lookup: CDR1 MRHNA, CDR2 SNTAGT. The CDR3 has 15 residues. The CDR3 reads CASSDTGLYNSPLHF. DNA for the CDR3: TGTGCCAGCAGTGACACTGGGCTCTATAATTCACCCCTCCACTTT.

CDR3 residues: CASRPDRAGYTF. The CDR3 DNA is TGTGCCAGCAGACCTGACAGGGCGGGCTACACCTTC. The rearrangement uses TRBV6-6 and TRBJ1-2; 7 bases agree with TRBD1. This CDR3 contains 12 residues. Germline V gene lookup returns CDR1 MNHNY and CDR2 SVGAGI (reference sequence). V was clipped by 6 bases and J by 8 bases; unmatched bases: 6.

The sample holds one count of this clone. The chain recombines TRBV5-1 with TRBJ1-3; D not resolved. The germline V gene encodes CDR1 SGHRS and CDR2 YFSETQ. Trimming stripped 0 bases from V and 4 bases from J, with 5 bases between. The CDR3 has 13 amino acids. DNA of the CDR3: TGCGCCAGCAGCTTGGCCTTGGGAAACACCATATATTTT. Amino acid sequence: CASSLALGNTIYF.

The gene calls are TRBV9 and TRBJ1-1, with TRBD1 identical over 7 bases. V lost 3 bases to trimming and J lost 2 bases; unmatched junction nucleotides: 7. This CDR3 is built from 15 residues. CDR1 is SGDLS and CDR2 is YYNGEE in the germline V gene. CDR3 sequence: CASSARQGLNTEAFF. For the CDR3, the DNA is TGTGCCAGCAGCGCCCGACAGGGTTTAAACACTGAAGCTTTCTTT.

The chain uses TRBV15 and TRBJ1-1; 9 bases are shared with TRBD1. The CDR3 extends over 14 amino acids. Trimming cost V 3 bases and J 5 bases; bases outside gene matches: 4. From germline, CDR1 is LNHNV and CDR2 YYDKDF (reference sequence). As DNA, the CDR3 is TGTGCCACCAGCAGTTGGACAGGGGATACTGAAGCTTTCTTT. The encoded protein is CATSSWTGDTEAFF.

The chain uses TRBV2 and TRBJ1-2; TRBD1 aligns across 7 bases. This CDR3 is 13 amino acids long. Germline assignment: CDR1 SNHLY and CDR2 FYNNEI. The ends lost 8 bases at V and 2 bases at J; junction bases unmatched: 5. The CDR3 protein is CASVKTGNYGYTF. CDR3 coding DNA: TGTGCCAGCGTGAAGACAGGGAACTATGGCTACACCTTC. The complete variable domain, with remaining parts taken from reference TRBV2 and TRBJ1-2, reads EPEVTQTPSHQVTQMGQEVILRCVPISNHLYFYWYRQILGQKVEFLVSFYNNEISEKSEIFDDQFSVERPDGSNFTLKIRSTKLEDSAMYFCASVKTGNYGYTFGSGTRLTVV.

V is TRBV28 and J is TRBJ1-2, with a tentative D call TRBD1 (5 bases). The CDR3 spans 13 residues. CDR1 MDHEN and CDR2 SYDVKM come from the germline V gene. V was cut by 2 bases and J by 2 bases, with 6 bases left in between. The DNA of the CDR3 is TGTGCCAGCAGTTTAAGGGGAAACTATGGCTACACCTTC. This encodes CASSLRGNYGYTF.

The rearrangement joins TRBV15 to TRBJ1-2; D call uncertain. With 0 bases removed from V and 2 bases from J, the gap between germline ends came to 4 bases. Germline assignment: CDR1 LNHNV and CDR2 YYDKDF (reference sequence). This CDR3 is 13 amino acids long. In nucleotides, the CDR3 is TGTGCCACCAGCAGAGATGGCAACTATGGCTACACCTTC. Encoded protein: CATSRDGNYGYTF.

J is TRBJ2-1 and V is TRBV9; TRBD2 matches at 9 bases. The ends lost 2 bases at V and 10 bases at J; junction bases unmatched: 7. CDR1 is SGDLS, CDR2 YYNGEE, per germline. CDR3 length: 14 amino acids. The DNA for the CDR3 is TGTGCCAGCAGCGTTAGCGGGAGTGTAGGAGAGCAGTTCTTC. Protein: CASSVSGSVGEQFF.

The V gene is TRBV27, the J gene TRBJ1-4; 7 bases map to TRBD1. The junction had 9 bases not matched to a gene; V was cut back by 5 bases and J by 6 bases. This CDR3 comprises 15 residues. Germline lookup yields CDR1 MNHEY and CDR2 SMNVEV (reference sequence). CDR3 sequence: CASSRRTGQHEKLFF. CDR3 nucleotide sequence: TGTGCCAGCAGTCGCCGGACAGGTCAGCATGAAAAACTGTTTTTT.

Only one count was recorded for this clone. V gene TRBV2 combines with J gene TRBJ2-1; 11 bases map to TRBD2. This CDR3 has 15 residues. Germline CDR1 and CDR2: SNHLY and FYNNEI. J was trimmed by 6 bases and V by 2 bases; bases with no gene match: 3. The CDR3 region has the DNA TGTGCCAGCAGTGAACGACTAGCGGGAAGCAATGAGCAGTTCTTC. Its translation is CASSERLAGSNEQFF.

This sequence joins TRBV7-8 and TRBJ1-1; tentatively, D is TRBD1 (5 bases). The CDR3 is 16 residues long. V lost 1 base and J lost 6, with 18 bases in between. The germline V gene encodes CDR1 SGHVS and CDR2 FQNEAQ. For the CDR3, the DNA is TGTGCCAGCAGCTTAGTCAGGCAGGGAGGGAAACCTGAAGCTTTCTTT. It translates to CASSLVRQGGKPEAFF.

The V gene is TRBV3-1 (or the pseudogene TRBV3-2), the J gene TRBJ2-7, with TRBD2 matching 7 bases. This CDR3 has 16 amino acids. Germline CDR1 is LGHDT and CDR2 is YNNKEL (reference sequence). With V trimmed by 0 bases and J by 2 bases, 7 bases remained unmatched. DNA for the CDR3: TGTGCCAGCAGCCAAGATTTTGAGCGGGGCACCTACGAGCAGTACTTC. Amino acids: CASSQDFERGTYEQYF.

V usage is TRBV7-9 and J usage is TRBJ1-2; TRBD1 is a possible D gene (6 bases). This CDR3 is 15 amino acids long. Trimming took 5 bases from V and 0 from J, leaving 13 bases between them. Germline CDR1 reads SEHNR; CDR2 reads FQNEAQ (reference sequence). The CDR3 DNA sequence: TGTGCCAGCAGCGTTACAGGGAGAGCTAACTATGGCTACACCTTC. This encodes CASSVTGRANYGYTF.

The CDR3 DNA is TGTGCCAGCAGCATAAGGACTAACACTGAAGCTTTCTTT. It encodes CASSIRTNTEAFF. This chain uses TRBV6-2 or TRBV6-3 with TRBJ1-1; D unresolved. Between the trimmed V and J ends, which lost 6 bases and 2 bases, there was a span of 10 bases. The CDR3 loop spans 13 amino acids. Germline V lookup: CDR1 MNHEY, CDR2 SVGEGT.

The chain carries TRBV6-1 and TRBJ1-5; D is perhaps TRBD1 (5 bases). The germline V and J ends were trimmed by 3 bases and 2 bases, with 11 bases remaining between them. Per germline, CDR1 MNHNS and CDR2 SASEGT. The CDR3 is made up of 15 amino acids. CDR3 in DNA: TGTGCCAGCAGTGATTCGGGGGGAGGCAATCAGCCCCAGCATTTT. Its protein product is CASSDSGGGNQPQHF.